A single sample gave rise to the 22 T cell receptor beta chains below, sequenced in a study of technical replicates of blood from a few donors (TCRdb year 2017). The protocol used for the library was the immunoSEQ multiplex PCR assay. TCRdb limited this immuneACCESS table to in-frame rearrangements with V and J called. A share of clones is missing; checked studies link under half to unresolved V genes, and the rest is unexplained. The sample has around 72,000 clones on record, roughly 91% of them singletons. The ten largest make up 0.37% of the sample. Sequenced: T cells isolated from PBMCs. These receptors all stem from a human donor in good health. Some clones in this sample may be carry-over from other donors' samples.

This chain's CDR3 is CASSDMLARINEQFF. The CDR3 DNA reads TGTGCCAGCAGTGATATGTTAGCTAGGATAAATGAGCAGTTCTTC. V gene TRBV25-1 combines with J gene TRBJ2-1; no firm D call. Germline V gene sequence: CDR1 MGHDK, CDR2 SYGVNS. V lost 3 bases, J lost 7 bases, and 16 bases lay in between. CDR3 length: 15 amino acids.

The gene calls are TRBV27 and TRBJ2-7; the D gene is possibly TRBD1 (5 bases). Deletions cut 3 bases from V and 4 bases from J, with 13 bases between. Germline V gene lookup returns CDR1 MNHEY and CDR2 SMNVEV (reference sequence). There are 14 residues in the CDR3. CDR3 in amino acids: CASSLVPSGYEQYF. The CDR3 DNA is TGTGCCAGCAGTTTGGTCCCGTCAGGGTACGAGCAGTACTTC.

In this sample, this clone turned up once. V and J are TRBV5-4 and TRBJ1-2; D gene uncertain. Germline CDR1 reads SGHNT; CDR2 reads YYREEE (reference sequence). The CDR3 is made up of 13 amino acids. The V end was cut by 4 bases, the J end by 7 bases, with 14 bases between. CDR3 sequence reads: CASSTKRDIGYTF. CDR3 coding DNA: TGTGCCAGCAGCACGAAGCGAGATATTGGCTACACCTTC.

V usage is TRBV18 and J usage is TRBJ2-7, with 10 bases lining up with TRBD2. Trimming took 0 bases from V and 5 from J; bases not matched to a gene: 7. Per germline, CDR1 KGHSH and CDR2 LQKENI. The CDR3 runs to 16 residues. The CDR3 region is CASSPPALAGKNEQYF. The CDR3 region has the DNA TGTGCCAGCTCACCACCAGCACTAGCGGGAAAGAACGAGCAGTACTTC. The variable domain in full, with the rest retrieved from reference TRBV18 and TRBJ2-7, is NAGVMQNPRHLVRRRGQEARLRCSPMKGHSHVYWYRQLPEEGLKFMVYLQKENIIDESGMPKERFSAEFPKEGPSILRIQQVVRGDSAAYFCASSPPALAGKNEQYFGPGTRLTVT.

The chain combines TRBV11-2 with TRBJ1-1; weak D call: TRBD1 (5 bases). Trimming pared 5 bases from V and 4 bases from J, leaving 14 bases between. CDR3 length: 14 residues. Germline V gene sequence: CDR1 SGHAT, CDR2 FQNNGV. The CDR3 region has the DNA TGTGCCAGCAGCCCAGGAGGGACCGGCACTGAAGCTTTCTTT. It codes for CASSPGGTGTEAFF.

The chain links TRBV2 to TRBJ2-4, with D unresolved. V lost 4 bases and J lost 1, with 20 bases in between. This CDR3 spans 18 amino acids. From germline, CDR1 is SNHLY and CDR2 FYNNEI. DNA of the CDR3: TGTGCCAGCAGTGGATTGGGTCGTACTCTGGGCGCCAAAAACATTCAGTACTTC. This gives the protein CASSGLGRTLGAKNIQYF.

This chain joins TRBV11-2 and TRBJ2-5; a weak D match, TRBD2 (6 bases). Germline CDR1 reads SGHAT; CDR2 reads FQNNGV. Trimming removed 3 bases from V and 2 bases from J, with 7 bases in between. The CDR3 totals 13 residues. This chain's CDR3 is CASSFAGQETQYF. CDR3 sequence (DNA): TGTGCCAGCAGCTTCGCGGGGCAAGAGACCCAGTACTTC.

The chain combines TRBV6-5 with TRBJ1-1; TRBD1 aligns across 7 bases. Germline lookup yields CDR1 MNHEY and CDR2 SVGAGI. J was trimmed by 1 base and V by 6 bases; bases with no gene match: 8. This CDR3 comprises 15 residues. The chain's CDR3 is CASSSYRGGNTEAFF. In DNA form, the CDR3 reads TGTGCCAGCAGCTCCTACAGGGGAGGGAACACTGAAGCTTTCTTT.

This chain connects TRBV10-1 to TRBJ2-5, with a possible D match to TRBD2 (5 bases). CDR3 length equals 14 residues. V lost 0 bases to trimming and J lost 2 bases, with 7 bases between them. Germline V gene data show CDR1 as WNHNN and CDR2 as SYGVQD (reference sequence). CDR3 in amino acids: CASSESGVQETQYF. In DNA, the CDR3 is TGCGCCAGCAGTGAGTCCGGGGTTCAAGAGACCCAGTACTTC.

The chain has TRBV11-2 and TRBJ2-7; 8 positions match TRBD1. CDR1 and CDR2 (germline): SGHAT, FQNNGV. V was pared by 5 bases and J by 5 bases, with 11 bases of the junction left unmatched. The CDR3 sequence is 15 residues long. The DNA for the CDR3 is TGTGCCAGCAGCCCAAGGACAGGGCGAGGGCACGAGCAGTACTTC. This codes for CASSPRTGRGHEQYF. Based on the CDR3 plus reference TRBV11-2 and TRBJ2-7, the full variable domain is EAGVAQSPRYKIIEKRQSVAFWCNPISGHATLYWYQQILGQGPKLLIQFQNNGVVDDSQLPKDRFSAERLKGVDSTLKIQPAKLEDSAVYLCASSPRTGRGHEQYFGPGTRLTVT.

The rearrangement uses TRBV18 and TRBJ1-1; possibly TRBD1 for D (6 bases). Per germline, CDR1 KGHSH and CDR2 LQKENI. The CDR3 totals 14 residues. V was clipped by 4 bases and J by 4 bases, with 13 bases between them. In DNA form, the CDR3 reads TGTGCCAGCTCACAACAGGGTACGAGCACTGAAGCTTTCTTT. Encoded protein: CASSQQGTSTEAFF. Full variable domain (rest looked up from reference TRBV18 and TRBJ1-1): NAGVMQNPRHLVRRRGQEARLRCSPMKGHSHVYWYRQLPEEGLKFMVYLQKENIIDESGMPKERFSAEFPKEGPSILRIQQVVRGDSAAYFCASSQQGTSTEAFFGQGTRLTVV.

The chain is built from TRBV6-5 and TRBJ2-1; 7 bases fit TRBD1. The CDR3 loop spans 15 amino acids. Germline V lookup: CDR1 MNHEY, CDR2 SVGAGI. After removal of 5 bases from V and 7 bases from J, the junction contained 11 bases not matched to a gene. The CDR3 DNA reads as TGTGCCAGCAGTAGCGGACAGGAATGGGGAAATGAGCAGTTCTTC. The encoded protein is CASSSGQEWGNEQFF.

The rearrangement joins TRBV29-1 to TRBJ2-1; D is unclear. The CDR3 length is 12 residues. V dropped 4 bases and J dropped 6 bases, with 10 bases sitting between them. From germline, CDR1 is SQVTM and CDR2 ANQGSEA. The CDR3 DNA follows: TGCAGCGTTGCTACCGAGAGCAATGAGCAGTTCTTC. This sequence encodes CSVATESNEQFF.

V gene TRBV10-3 combines with J gene TRBJ2-1; TRBD2 matches 11 bases. This CDR3 has 14 amino acids. CDR1 is ENHRY and CDR2 is SYGVKD in the germline V gene. V trimming: 6 bases; J trimming: 5 bases; junction bases outside the gene matches: 3. CDR3 nucleotides: TGTGCCATCAGACCGGGACTAGCGGACAATGAGCAGTTCTTC. It is translated as CAIRPGLADNEQFF.

The rearrangement joins TRBV28 to TRBJ1-2, with D uncertain. The germline V gene encodes CDR1 MDHEN and CDR2 SYDVKM. The CDR3 is 13 amino acids. The germline V and J ends were trimmed by 5 bases and 8 bases, with 15 bases remaining between them. CDR3 sequence: CASSPPGTRGYTF. The CDR3 nucleotides read TGTGCCAGCAGTCCCCCGGGAACGCGAGGCTACACCTTC.

The genes are TRBV6-6 and TRBJ1-2; D is perhaps TRBD1 (6 bases). This CDR3 contains 13 residues. Germline V gene sequence: CDR1 MNHNY, CDR2 SVGAGI (reference sequence). V lost 7 bases and J 3 bases, leaving 12 bases between the germline ends. CDR3 region: CASIEQGDYGYTF. The DNA of the CDR3 is TGTGCCAGCATCGAACAGGGTGACTATGGCTACACCTTC.

The V and J genes are TRBV7-3 and TRBJ2-1; no clear D gene. Germline V gene lookup returns CDR1 SGHTA and CDR2 FQGTGA. Trimming pared 5 bases from V and 3 bases from J, leaving 11 bases between. The CDR3 runs 14 residues. CDR3 coding DNA: TGTGCCAGCAGCCTCGCGACTCACTACAATGAGCAGTTCTTC. It codes for CASSLATHYNEQFF.

The chain combines TRBV6-5 with TRBJ2-3; tentative D call: TRBD2 (6 bases). CDR3 length equals 14 residues. Germline V gene data show CDR1 as MNHEY and CDR2 as SVGAGI. The V gene lost 6 bases and the J gene lost 5 bases, with 15 bases spanning the gap. The CDR3 DNA follows: TGTGCCAGCAGCTTGAACCCCGGGGGAGATACGCAGTATTTT. Amino acid sequence: CASSLNPGGDTQYF.

This rearrangement joins TRBV6-4 to TRBJ2-2; D is perhaps TRBD2 (5 bases). This CDR3 has 13 residues. V was shortened by 2 bases and J by 5 bases, with 6 bases between the two germline ends. Germline V CDR1 and CDR2: MRHNA, SNTAGT. The CDR3 is CASSDQRTGELFF. The CDR3 bases are TGTGCCAGCAGTGACCAGCGGACCGGGGAGCTGTTTTTT.

V is TRBV6-6 and J is TRBJ1-5; D is unresolved. The CDR3 length is 15 residues. Germline V lookup: CDR1 MNHNY, CDR2 SVGAGI (reference sequence). V was pared by 5 bases and J by 2 bases, with 13 bases between. The CDR3 sequence is CASSEYRFGNQPQHF. Written as DNA, the CDR3 is TGTGCCAGCAGTGAGTATCGTTTTGGCAATCAGCCCCAGCATTTT.

This rearrangement joins TRBV11-2 to TRBJ2-7, with TRBD1 as a possible D gene (5 bases). Trimming removed 1 base at V and 6 bases at J, with 25 bases between. CDR3 length: 18 amino acids. Germline CDR1 and CDR2: SGHAT and FQNNGV. The CDR3 sequence: CASSLARAGFGFLSEQYF. The DNA for the CDR3 is TGTGCCAGCAGCTTAGCCAGGGCAGGGTTTGGTTTTCTCTCCGAGCAGTACTTC.

This clone came up once. The genes are TRBV5-1 and TRBJ2-3; 8 bases line up with TRBD2. Per the germline V gene, CDR1 is SGHRS and CDR2 is YFSETQ. CDR3 length equals 17 residues. Trimming cost V 4 bases and J 4 bases; bases outside gene matches: 14. Here the CDR3 reads CASSTLGGAFRSDTQYF. CDR3 in DNA: TGCGCCAGCAGCACTCTCGGGGGGGCCTTTAGGTCAGATACGCAGTATTTT.